The 9 T cell receptor beta chains reported below all come from one sample, sequenced in a study of blood T cell repertoires in COVID-19. Method: immunoSEQ multiplex PCR; TCRdb's copy keeps in-frame clones and lacks some. This repertoire shows 250,000 or so clones, around 88% found once; its top ten account for over 2%. What was sequenced was PBMCs or T cells enriched from blood (not recorded which). The receptors shown here come from a woman between 40 and 55 years old with acute COVID-19.

The V and J genes are TRBV3-1 (or the pseudogene TRBV3-2) and TRBJ1-2; 8 bases match TRBD1. V trimming: 1 base; J trimming: 7 bases; junction bases outside the gene matches: 8. The germline CDR1 and CDR2 sequences are LGHDT and YNNKEL (reference sequence). The CDR3 loop spans 15 amino acids. CDR3 in DNA: TGTGCCAGCAGCCAAGTTACAGGGGGTGTGGCTGGCTACACCTTC. Translated, it gives CASSQVTGGVAGYTF.

This clone was detected only once. The chain uses TRBV12-3 or TRBV12-4 and TRBJ1-6; no definite D call. V lost 3 bases to trimming and J lost 6 bases, with 6 bases between them. The CDR3 covers 13 residues. The CDR3 region is CASSLVSNSPLHF. The DNA of the CDR3 is TGTGCCAGCAGTTTGGTTAGTAATTCACCCCTCCACTTT.

CDR3 region: CASSQELGSNYEQYF. The CDR3 bases are TGTGCCAGCAGCCAAGAACTAGGTTCTAACTACGAGCAGTACTTC. This chain uses TRBV4-2 with TRBJ2-7; weak D call: TRBD2 (5 bases). V shed 0 bases and J shed 3 bases, with 12 bases lying between them. The germline gives CDR1 LGHNA, CDR2 YNFKEQ. The CDR3 extends over 15 amino acids.

The chain combines TRBV9 with TRBJ2-2, with 8 positions matching TRBD1. The length of the CDR3 is 16 residues. Germline CDR1 and CDR2: SGDLS and YYNGEE. Losses at the gene ends were 0 bases for V and 1 base for J; bases not matched to a gene: 2. The CDR3 here is CASSVGQGLNTGELFF. CDR3 nucleotides: TGTGCCAGCAGCGTAGGACAGGGGTTGAACACCGGGGAGCTGTTTTTT. Drawing the rest from reference TRBV9 and TRBJ2-2, the complete variable domain is DSGVTQTPKHLITATGQRVTLRCSPRSGDLSVYWYQQSLDQGLQFLIQYYNGEERAKGNILERFSAQQFPDLHSELNLSSLELGDSALYFCASSVGQGLNTGELFFGEGSRLTVL.

The chain employs TRBV9 and TRBJ1-2; TRBD1 matches at 7 bases. The CDR3 sequence is 15 residues long. Germline CDR1 reads SGDLS; CDR2 reads YYNGEE. The trim removed 0 bases at V and 4 bases at J, leaving 6 bases unmatched. The chain's CDR3 is CASSVAPGDSYGYTF. CDR3 nucleotides: TGTGCCAGCAGCGTAGCCCCAGGGGACAGCTATGGCTACACCTTC. Based on the CDR3 plus reference TRBV9 and TRBJ1-2, the full variable domain is DSGVTQTPKHLITATGQRVTLRCSPRSGDLSVYWYQQSLDQGLQFLIQYYNGEERAKGNILERFSAQQFPDLHSELNLSSLELGDSALYFCASSVAPGDSYGYTFGSGTRLTVV.

The chain has TRBV19 and TRBJ2-1; 7 positions match TRBD1. After removal of 7 bases from V and 5 bases from J, the junction contained 5 bases not matched to a gene. The germline V gene encodes CDR1 LNHDA and CDR2 SQIVND (reference sequence). The CDR3 covers 13 residues. In DNA form, the CDR3 reads TGTGCCAGTAAGGGGGCCGGCGACAATGAGCAGTTCTTC. This sequence encodes CASKGAGDNEQFF.

The chain couples TRBV12-5 to TRBJ1-1, with 10 bases aligning to TRBD1. The germline V gene encodes CDR1 LGHNT and CDR2 FRNRAP. CDR3 length: 16 residues. J lost 5 bases, V lost 1 base, and 7 bases had no gene match. The CDR3 reads CASGLGDRGSGTEAFF. The DNA for the CDR3 is TGTGCTAGTGGTTTGGGGGACAGGGGATCAGGGACTGAAGCTTTCTTT.

The chain has TRBV7-2 and TRBJ1-6, with a weak D call TRBD1 (6 bases). The germline V gene encodes CDR1 SGHTA and CDR2 FQGNSA. Trimming cost V 7 bases and J 2 bases, with 9 bases left between them. CDR3 length: 14 amino acids. The CDR3: CASKGVTYNSPLHF. Here the CDR3 DNA reads TGTGCCAGCAAGGGGGTCACCTATAATTCACCCCTCCACTTT.

This chain joins TRBV23-1 and TRBJ2-7, with D unclear. TRBV23-1 is an ORF, and what it does is uncertain. V was shortened by 1 base and J by 3 bases, with 4 bases between the two germline ends. CDR3 length: 12 residues. The DNA for the CDR3 is TGCGCCAGCAGTCAATATCACTACGAGCAGTACTTC. Translating gives CASSQYHYEQYF.